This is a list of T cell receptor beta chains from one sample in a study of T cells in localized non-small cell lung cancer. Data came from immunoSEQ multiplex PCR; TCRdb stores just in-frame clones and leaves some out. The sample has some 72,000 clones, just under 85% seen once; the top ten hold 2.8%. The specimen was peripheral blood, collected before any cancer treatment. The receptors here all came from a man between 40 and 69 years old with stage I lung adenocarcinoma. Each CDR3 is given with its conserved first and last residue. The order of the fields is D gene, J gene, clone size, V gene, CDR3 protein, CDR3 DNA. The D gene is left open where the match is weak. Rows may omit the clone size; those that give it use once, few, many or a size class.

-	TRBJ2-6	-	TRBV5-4	CASSGISGANVLTF	TGTGCCAGCAGCGGGATCTCTGGGGCCAACGTCCTGACTTTC
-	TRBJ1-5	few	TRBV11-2	CASSLASNQPQHF	TGTGCCAGCAGCTTAGCGAGCAATCAGCCCCAGCATTTT
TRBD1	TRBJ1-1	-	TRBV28	CASSPGGRSTEAFF	TGTGCCAGCAGTCCAGGGGGAAGGAGCACTGAAGCTTTCTTT
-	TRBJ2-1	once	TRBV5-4	CASSLTASSYNEQFF	TGTGCCAGCAGCTTGACGGCTAGCTCCTACAATGAGCAGTTCTTC
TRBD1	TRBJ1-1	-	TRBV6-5	CASSYSGQGNTEAFF	TGTGCCAGCAGTTACTCGGGACAGGGGAACACTGAAGCTTTCTTT
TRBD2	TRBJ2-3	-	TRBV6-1	CASSELAGGPDTQYF	TGTGCCAGCAGTGAACTAGCGGGAGGGCCAGATACGCAGTATTTT
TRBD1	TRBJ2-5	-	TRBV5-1	CASSSTDRGQETQYF	TGCGCCAGCAGCTCTACTGACAGGGGGCAAGAGACCCAGTACTTC
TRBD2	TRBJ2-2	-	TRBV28	CASQGLAATGELFF	TGTGCCAGCCAGGGACTAGCGGCCACCGGGGAGCTGTTTTTT
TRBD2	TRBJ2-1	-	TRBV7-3	CASSLTALATYNEQFF	TGTGCCAGCAGCTTAACGGCACTAGCGACTTACAATGAGCAGTTCTTC
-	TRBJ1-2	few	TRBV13	CASSLDGQLLNYGYTF	TGTGCCAGCAGCTTAGATGGCCAGCTCCTCAACTATGGCTACACCTTC
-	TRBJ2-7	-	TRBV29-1	CSVELARGQYF	TGCAGCGTTGAACTGGCCAGGGGGCAGTACTTC
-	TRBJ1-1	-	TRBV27	CASSQNRPPMNTEAFF	TGTGCCAGCAGCCAGAACAGGCCCCCAATGAACACTGAAGCTTTCTTT
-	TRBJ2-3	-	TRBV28	CASSWGLKAMQYF	TGTGCCAGCAGCTGGGGCTTGAAGGCTATGCAGTATTTT
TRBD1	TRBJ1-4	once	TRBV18	CASSAQGRGDEKLFF	TGTGCCAGCTCCGCACAGGGGAGGGGAGATGAAAAACTGTTTTTT
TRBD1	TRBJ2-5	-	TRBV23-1	CAPRAQGEETQYF	TGCGCCCCGAGGGCTCAGGGGGAAGAGACCCAGTACTTC
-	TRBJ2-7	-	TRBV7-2	CASSSLFPQEQYF	TGTGCCAGCAGCTCCCTATTCCCACAGGAGCAGTACTTC
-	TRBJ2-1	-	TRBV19	CASSIFSRAYNEQFF	TGTGCCAGTAGTATTTTTTCCCGAGCCTACAATGAGCAGTTCTTC
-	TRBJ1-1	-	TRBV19	CASSFRNTEAFF	TGTGCCAGTAGTTTTAGGAACACTGAAGCTTTCTTT
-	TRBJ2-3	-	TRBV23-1	CASSPRVGVWGTDTQYF	TGCGCCAGCAGTCCCCGCGTTGGGGTTTGGGGTACAGATACGCAGTATTTT
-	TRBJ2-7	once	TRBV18	CASSPTQGVSGSYYEQYF	TGTGCCAGCTCCCCAACCCAAGGGGTCAGCGGCTCTTACTACGAGCAGTACTTC
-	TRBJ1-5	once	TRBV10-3	CAISEFPLIGNQPQHF	TGTGCCATCAGTGAGTTCCCTCTGATTGGCAATCAGCCCCAGCATTTT